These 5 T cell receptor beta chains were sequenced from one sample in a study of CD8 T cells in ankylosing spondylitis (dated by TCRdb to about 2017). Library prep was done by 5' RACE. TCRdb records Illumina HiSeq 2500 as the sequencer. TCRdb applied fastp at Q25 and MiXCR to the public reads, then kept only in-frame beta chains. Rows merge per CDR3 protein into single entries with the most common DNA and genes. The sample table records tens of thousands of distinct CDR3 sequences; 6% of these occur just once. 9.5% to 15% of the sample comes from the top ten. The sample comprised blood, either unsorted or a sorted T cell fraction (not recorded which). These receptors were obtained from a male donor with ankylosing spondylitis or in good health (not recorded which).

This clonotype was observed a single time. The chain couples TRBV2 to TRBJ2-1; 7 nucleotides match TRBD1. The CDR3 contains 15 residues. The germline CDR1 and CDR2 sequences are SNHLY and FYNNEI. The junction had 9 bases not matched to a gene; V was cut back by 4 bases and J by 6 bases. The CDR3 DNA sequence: TGTGCCAGCAGTGCCGGGACAGATCCGGGCAATGAGCAGTTCTTC. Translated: CASSAGTDPGNEQFF.

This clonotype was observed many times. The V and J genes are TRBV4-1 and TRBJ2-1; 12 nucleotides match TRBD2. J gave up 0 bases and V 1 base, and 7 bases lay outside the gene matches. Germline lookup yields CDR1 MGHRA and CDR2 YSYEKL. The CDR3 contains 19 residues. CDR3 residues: CASSQVGLAGQSSYNEQFF. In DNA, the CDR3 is TGCGCCAGCAGCCAAGTGGGACTAGCGGGTCAAAGCTCCTACAATGAGCAGTTCTTC.

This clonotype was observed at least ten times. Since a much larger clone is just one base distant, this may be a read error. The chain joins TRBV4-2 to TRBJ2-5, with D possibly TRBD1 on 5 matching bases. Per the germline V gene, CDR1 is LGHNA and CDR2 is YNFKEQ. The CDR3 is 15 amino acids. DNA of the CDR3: TGTGCCAGCAGCCAAGGGGCCCTAAGGGGCGAGACCCATTACTTC. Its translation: CASSQGALRGETHYF.

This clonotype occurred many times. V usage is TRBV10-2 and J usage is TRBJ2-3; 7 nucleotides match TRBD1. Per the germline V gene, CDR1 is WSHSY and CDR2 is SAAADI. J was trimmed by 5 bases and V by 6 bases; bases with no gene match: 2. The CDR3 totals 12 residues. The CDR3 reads CASSQGVDTQYF. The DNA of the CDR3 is TGCGCCAGCAGCCAGGGGGTAGATACGCAGTATTTT.

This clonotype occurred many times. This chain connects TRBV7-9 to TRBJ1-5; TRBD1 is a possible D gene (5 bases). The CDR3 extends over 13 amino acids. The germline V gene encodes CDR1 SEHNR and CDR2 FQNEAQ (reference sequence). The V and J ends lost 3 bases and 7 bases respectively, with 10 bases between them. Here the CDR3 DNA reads TGTGCCAGCAGCTTGGAGGGGACCCAGCCCCAGCATTTT. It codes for CASSLEGTQPQHF.